Sequencing of this T cell receptor beta chain was carried out in a study of vaccination and CD4 T cells after COVID-19. The Oncomine TCR Beta short-read assay sequenced DNA from cultured CD4+ T cells. Each CDR3 protein is one row after TCRdb ran MiXCR on the PCR reads. This sample yields about 14,000 distinct CDR3 sequences, of which more than 65% are seen a single time; roughly 8.8% belongs to the top ten. The CDR3 contains 13 residues. V dropped 4 bases and J dropped 6 bases, with 9 bases sitting between them. The V gene's germline CDR1 is MNHNS and CDR2 SASEGT. As for treatment: approximately 10-day PBMC culture with coronavirus spike peptide pools or control peptides (ViraFEST assay). This clonotype was seen just once. Its antigen is still unknown.

The rearrangement uses TRBV6-1 and TRBJ2-2; D unclear. The source was CD4+ T cells from blood, cultured in vitro, collected after SARS-CoV-2 vaccination. This TCR derives from a human donor who received a COVID-19 vaccine. The CDR3 bases are TGTGCCAGCAGTGTCGGCCCGCCCGGGGAGCTGTTTTTT. Residues: CASSVGPPGELFF.